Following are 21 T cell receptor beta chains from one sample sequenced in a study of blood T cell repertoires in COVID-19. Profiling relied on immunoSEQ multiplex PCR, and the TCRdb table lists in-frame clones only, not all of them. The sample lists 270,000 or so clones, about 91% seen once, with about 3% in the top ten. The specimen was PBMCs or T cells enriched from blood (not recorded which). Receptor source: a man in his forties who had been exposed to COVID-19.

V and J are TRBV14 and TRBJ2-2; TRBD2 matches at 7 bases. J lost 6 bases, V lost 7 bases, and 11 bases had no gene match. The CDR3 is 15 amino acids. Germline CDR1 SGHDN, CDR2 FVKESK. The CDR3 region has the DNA TGTGCCAGCACTCCTAAGGGAGGGTACGCCGGGGAGCTGTTTTTT. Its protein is CASTPKGGYAGELFF. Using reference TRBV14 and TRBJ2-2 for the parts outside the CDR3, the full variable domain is EAGVTQFPSHSVIEKGQTVTLRCDPISGHDNLYWYRRVMGKEIKFLLHFVKESKQDESGMPNNRFLAERTGGTYSTLKVQPAELEDSGVYFCASTPKGGYAGELFFGEGSRLTVL.

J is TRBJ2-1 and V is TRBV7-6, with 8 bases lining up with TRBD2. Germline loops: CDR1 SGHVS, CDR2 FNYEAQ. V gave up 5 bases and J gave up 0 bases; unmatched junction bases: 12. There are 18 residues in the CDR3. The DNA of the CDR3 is TGTGCCAGCAGCCCCGGGTTAGCGGGGAAAAGCTCCTACAATGAGCAGTTCTTC. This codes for CASSPGLAGKSSYNEQFF.

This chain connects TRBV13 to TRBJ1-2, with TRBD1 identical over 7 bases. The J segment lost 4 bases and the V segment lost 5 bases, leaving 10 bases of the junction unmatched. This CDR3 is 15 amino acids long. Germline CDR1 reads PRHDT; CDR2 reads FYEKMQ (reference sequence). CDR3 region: CASSPSTGSTYGYTF. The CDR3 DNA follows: TGTGCCAGCAGCCCTTCGACAGGGTCAACCTATGGCTACACCTTC.

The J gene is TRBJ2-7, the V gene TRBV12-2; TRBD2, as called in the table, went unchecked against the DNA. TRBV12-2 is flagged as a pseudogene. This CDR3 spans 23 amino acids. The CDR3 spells CASRLTYTSGRVLLFRVPYEQYF. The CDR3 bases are TGTGCAAGTCGCTTAACGTACACTAGCGGGAGGGTCCTCCTATTTCGGGTCCCCTACGAGCAGTACTTC.

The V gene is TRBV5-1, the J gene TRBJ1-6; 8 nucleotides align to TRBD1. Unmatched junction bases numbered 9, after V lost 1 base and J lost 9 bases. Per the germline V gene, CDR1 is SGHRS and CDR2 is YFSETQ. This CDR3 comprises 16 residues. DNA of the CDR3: TGCGCCAGCAGCTTGACTGCGACAGGGGTGGTTTCACCCCTCCACTTT. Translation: CASSLTATGVVSPLHF. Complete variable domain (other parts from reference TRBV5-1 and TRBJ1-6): KAGVTQTPRYLIKTRGQQVTLSCSPISGHRSVSWYQQTPGQGLQFLFEYFSETQRNKGNFPGRFSGRQFSNSRSEMNVSTLELGDSALYLCASSLTATGVVSPLHFGNGTRLTVT.

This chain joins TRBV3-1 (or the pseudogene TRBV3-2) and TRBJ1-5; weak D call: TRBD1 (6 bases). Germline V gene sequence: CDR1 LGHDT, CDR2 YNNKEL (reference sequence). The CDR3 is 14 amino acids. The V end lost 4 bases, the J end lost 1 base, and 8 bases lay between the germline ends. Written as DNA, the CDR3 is TGTGCCAGCAGCCGAGGACAGAGCAATCAGCCCCAGCATTTT. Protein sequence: CASSRGQSNQPQHF.

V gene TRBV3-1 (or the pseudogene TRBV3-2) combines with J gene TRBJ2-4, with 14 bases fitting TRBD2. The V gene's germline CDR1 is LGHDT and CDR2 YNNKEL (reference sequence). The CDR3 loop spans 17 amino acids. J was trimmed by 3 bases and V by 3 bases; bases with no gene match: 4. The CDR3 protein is CASSQGLAGVSKNIQYF. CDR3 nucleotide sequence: TGTGCCAGCAGCCAGGGACTAGCGGGAGTTAGCAAAAACATTCAGTACTTC.

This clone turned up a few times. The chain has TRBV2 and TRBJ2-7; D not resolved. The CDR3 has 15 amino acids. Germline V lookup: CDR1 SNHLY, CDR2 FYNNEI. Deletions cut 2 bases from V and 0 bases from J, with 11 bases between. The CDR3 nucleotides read TGTGCCAGCAGTGAAAATGCTTACAGCTCCTACGAGCAGTACTTC. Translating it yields CASSENAYSSYEQYF.

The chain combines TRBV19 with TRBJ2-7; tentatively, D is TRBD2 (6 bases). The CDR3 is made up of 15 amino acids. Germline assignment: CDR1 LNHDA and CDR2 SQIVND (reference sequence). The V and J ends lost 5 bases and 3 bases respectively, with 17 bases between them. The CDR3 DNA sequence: TGTGCCAGTAGTCCTGGTGGTAATAGCGGCTACGAGCAGTACTTC. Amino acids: CASSPGGNSGYEQYF.

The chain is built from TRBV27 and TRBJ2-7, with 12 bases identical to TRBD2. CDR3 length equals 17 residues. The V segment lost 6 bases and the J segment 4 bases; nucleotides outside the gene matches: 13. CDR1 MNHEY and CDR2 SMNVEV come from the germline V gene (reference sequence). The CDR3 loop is CASSTPGGLAGGYEQYF. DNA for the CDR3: TGTGCCAGCAGCACCCCCGGGGGACTAGCGGGCGGGTACGAGCAGTACTTC.

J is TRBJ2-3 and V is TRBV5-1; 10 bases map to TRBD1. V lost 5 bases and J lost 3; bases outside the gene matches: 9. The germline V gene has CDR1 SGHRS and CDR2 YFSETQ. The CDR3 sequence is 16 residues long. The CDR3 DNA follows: TGCGCCAGCAGGCGACGACAGGGGGCTATGACAGATACGCAGTATTTT. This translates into CASRRRQGAMTDTQYF.

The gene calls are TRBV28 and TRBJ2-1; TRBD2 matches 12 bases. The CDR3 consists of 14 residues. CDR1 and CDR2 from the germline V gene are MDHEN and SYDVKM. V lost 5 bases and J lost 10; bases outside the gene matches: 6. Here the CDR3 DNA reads TGTGCCAGCAGTCCTGGACTAGCGGGACTAGAGCAGTTCTTC. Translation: CASSPGLAGLEQFF.

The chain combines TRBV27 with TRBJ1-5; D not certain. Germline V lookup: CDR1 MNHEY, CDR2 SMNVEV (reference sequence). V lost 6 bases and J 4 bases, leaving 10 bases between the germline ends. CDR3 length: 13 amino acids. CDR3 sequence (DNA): TGTGCCAGCAGCCCACAGCAGAATCAGCCCCAGCATTTT. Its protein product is CASSPQQNQPQHF.

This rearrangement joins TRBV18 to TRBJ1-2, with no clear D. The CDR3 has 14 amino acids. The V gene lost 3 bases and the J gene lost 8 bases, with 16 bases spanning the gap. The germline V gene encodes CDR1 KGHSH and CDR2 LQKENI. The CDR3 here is CASSPSTGREGYTF. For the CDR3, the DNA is TGTGCCAGCTCACCTTCGACCGGCCGGGAAGGCTACACCTTC.

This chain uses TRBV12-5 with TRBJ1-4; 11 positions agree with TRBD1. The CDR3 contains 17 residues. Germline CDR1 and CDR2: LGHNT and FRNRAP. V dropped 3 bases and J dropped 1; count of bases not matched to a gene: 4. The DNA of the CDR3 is TGTGCTAGTGGTTTTGGACAGGGGGCTAAAACTAATGAAAAACTGTTTTTT. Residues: CASGFGQGAKTNEKLFF.

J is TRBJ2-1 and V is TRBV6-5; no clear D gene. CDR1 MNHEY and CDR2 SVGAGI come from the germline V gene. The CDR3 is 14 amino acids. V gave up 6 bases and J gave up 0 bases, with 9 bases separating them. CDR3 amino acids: CASRSSSSYNEQFF. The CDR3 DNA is TGTGCCAGCAGGAGTTCGAGCTCCTACAATGAGCAGTTCTTC.

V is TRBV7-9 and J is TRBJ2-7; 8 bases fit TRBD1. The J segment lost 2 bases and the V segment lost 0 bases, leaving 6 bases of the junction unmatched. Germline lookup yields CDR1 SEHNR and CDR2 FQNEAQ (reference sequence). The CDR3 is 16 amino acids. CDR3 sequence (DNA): TGTGCCAGCAGCTTAGCGGCAGGGGGCGAGACCTACGAGCAGTACTTC. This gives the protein CASSLAAGGETYEQYF.

DNA for the CDR3: TGCAGCGTTGAAGAAGGACTAGCGCGACAAGAGACCCAGTACTTC. Its translation is CSVEEGLARQETQYF. The chain couples TRBV29-1 to TRBJ2-5; TRBD2 matches at 9 bases. This CDR3 region has 15 residues. V lost 0 bases, J lost 2 bases, and 4 bases stayed unmatched. Germline lookup yields CDR1 SQVTM and CDR2 ANQGSEA.

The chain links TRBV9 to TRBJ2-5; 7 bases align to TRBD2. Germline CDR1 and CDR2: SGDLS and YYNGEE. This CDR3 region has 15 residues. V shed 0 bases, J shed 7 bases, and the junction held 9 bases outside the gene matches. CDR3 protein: CASSVDQGRGGTQYF. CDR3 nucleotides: TGTGCCAGCAGCGTAGATCAGGGCCGCGGGGGGACCCAGTACTTC.

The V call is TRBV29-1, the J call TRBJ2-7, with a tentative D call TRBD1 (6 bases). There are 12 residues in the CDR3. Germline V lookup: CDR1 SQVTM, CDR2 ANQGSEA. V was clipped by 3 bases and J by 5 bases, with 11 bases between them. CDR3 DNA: TGCAGCGTTGACCAGGGGTCCAACGAGCAGTACTTC. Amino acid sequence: CSVDQGSNEQYF.

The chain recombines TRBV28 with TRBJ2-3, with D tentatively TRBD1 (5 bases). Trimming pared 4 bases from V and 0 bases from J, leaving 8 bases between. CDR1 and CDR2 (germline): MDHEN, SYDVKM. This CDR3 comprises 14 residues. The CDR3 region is CASSWAGSTDTQYF. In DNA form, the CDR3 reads TGTGCCAGCAGTTGGGCAGGGAGCACAGATACGCAGTATTTT.